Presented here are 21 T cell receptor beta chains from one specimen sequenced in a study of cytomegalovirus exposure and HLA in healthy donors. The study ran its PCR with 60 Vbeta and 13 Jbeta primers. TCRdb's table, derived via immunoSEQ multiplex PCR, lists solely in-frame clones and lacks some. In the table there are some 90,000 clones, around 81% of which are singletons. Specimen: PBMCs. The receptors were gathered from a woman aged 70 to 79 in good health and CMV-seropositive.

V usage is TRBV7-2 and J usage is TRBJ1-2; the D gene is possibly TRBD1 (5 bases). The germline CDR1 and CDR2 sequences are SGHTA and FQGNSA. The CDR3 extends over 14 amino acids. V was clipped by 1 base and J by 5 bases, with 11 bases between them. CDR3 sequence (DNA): TGTGCCAGCAGCTTAGTTCAGGGCCCATATGGCTACACCTTC. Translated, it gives CASSLVQGPYGYTF.

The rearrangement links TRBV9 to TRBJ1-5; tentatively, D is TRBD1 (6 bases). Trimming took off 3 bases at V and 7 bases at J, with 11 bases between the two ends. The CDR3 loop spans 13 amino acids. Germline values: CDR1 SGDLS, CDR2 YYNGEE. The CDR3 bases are TGTGCCAGCAGCGCGGACAGTAACCAGCCCCAGCATTTT. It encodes CASSADSNQPQHF.

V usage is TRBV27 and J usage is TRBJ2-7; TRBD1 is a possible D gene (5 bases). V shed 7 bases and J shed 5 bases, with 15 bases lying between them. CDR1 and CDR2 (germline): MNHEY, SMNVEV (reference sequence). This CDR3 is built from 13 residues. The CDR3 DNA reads TGTGCCAGCAAGGGATGGGCCAGGGACGAGCAGTACTTC. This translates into CASKGWARDEQYF.

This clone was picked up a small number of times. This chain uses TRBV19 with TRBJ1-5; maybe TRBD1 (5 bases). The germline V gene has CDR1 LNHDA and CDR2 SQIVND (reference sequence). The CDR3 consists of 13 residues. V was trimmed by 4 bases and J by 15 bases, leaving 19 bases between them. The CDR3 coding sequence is TGTGCCAGTAGTAGGGGGGGAGAGGCGGACTGGCATTTT. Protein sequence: CASSRGGEADWHF.

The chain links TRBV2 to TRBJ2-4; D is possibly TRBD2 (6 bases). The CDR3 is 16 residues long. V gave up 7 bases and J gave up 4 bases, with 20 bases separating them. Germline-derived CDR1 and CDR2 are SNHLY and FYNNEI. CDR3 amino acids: CASKGDPGLEKNIQYF. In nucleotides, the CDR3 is TGTGCCAGCAAAGGGGACCCGGGACTCGAGAAAAACATTCAGTACTTC.

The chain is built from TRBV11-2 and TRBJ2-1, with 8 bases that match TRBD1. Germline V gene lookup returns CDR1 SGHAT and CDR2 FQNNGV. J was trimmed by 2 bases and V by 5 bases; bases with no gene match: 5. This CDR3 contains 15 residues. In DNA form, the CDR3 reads TGTGCCAGCAGCCCCGACAGGGGCACCTACAATGAGCAGTTCTTC. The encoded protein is CASSPDRGTYNEQFF.

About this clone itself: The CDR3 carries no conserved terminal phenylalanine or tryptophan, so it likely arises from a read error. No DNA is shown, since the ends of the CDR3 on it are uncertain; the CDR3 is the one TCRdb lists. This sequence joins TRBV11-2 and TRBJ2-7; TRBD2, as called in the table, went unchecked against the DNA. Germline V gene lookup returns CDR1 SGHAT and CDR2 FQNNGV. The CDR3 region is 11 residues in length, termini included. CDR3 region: CASSSGRELRY.

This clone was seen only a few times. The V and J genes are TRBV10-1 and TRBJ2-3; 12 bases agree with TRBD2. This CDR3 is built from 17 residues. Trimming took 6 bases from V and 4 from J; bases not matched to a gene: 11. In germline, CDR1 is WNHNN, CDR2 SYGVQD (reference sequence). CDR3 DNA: TGCGCCAGCAGCCTCGGACTAGCGGGAAGTGGAGCAGATACGCAGTATTTT. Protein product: CASSLGLAGSGADTQYF.

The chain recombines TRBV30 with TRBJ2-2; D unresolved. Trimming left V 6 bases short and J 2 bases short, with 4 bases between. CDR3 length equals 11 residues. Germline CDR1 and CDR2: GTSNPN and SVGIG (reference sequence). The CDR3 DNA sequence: TGTGCCTGTACAAACACCGGGGAGCTGTTTTTT. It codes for CACTNTGELFF. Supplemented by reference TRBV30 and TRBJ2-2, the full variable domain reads SQTIHQWPATLVQPVGSPLSLECTVEGTSNPNLYWYRQAAGRGLQLLFYSVGIGQISSEVPQNLSASRPQDRQFILSSKKLLLSDSGFYLCACTNTGELFFGEGSRLTVL.

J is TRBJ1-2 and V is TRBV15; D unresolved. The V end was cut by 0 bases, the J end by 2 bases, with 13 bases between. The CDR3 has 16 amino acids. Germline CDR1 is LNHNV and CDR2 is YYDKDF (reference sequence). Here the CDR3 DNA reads TGTGCCACCAGCAGAGATAAGGAACCCGGGAACTATGGCTACACCTTC. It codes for CATSRDKEPGNYGYTF.

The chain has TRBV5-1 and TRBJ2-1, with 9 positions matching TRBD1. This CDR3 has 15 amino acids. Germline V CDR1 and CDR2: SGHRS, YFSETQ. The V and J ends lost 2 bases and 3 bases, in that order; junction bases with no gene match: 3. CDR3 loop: CASSLQGAGYNEQFF. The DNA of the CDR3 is TGCGCCAGCAGCTTACAGGGGGCCGGCTACAATGAGCAGTTCTTC. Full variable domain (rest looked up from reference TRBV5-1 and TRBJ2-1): KAGVTQTPRYLIKTRGQQVTLSCSPISGHRSVSWYQQTPGQGLQFLFEYFSETQRNKGNFPGRFSGRQFSNSRSEMNVSTLELGDSALYLCASSLQGAGYNEQFFGPGTRLTVL.

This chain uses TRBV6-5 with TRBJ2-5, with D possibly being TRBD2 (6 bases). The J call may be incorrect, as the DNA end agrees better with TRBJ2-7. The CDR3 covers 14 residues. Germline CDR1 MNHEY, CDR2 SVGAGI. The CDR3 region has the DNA TGTGCCAGCAGTTTAGCGGTGAGCTCCTACGAGCAGTACTTC. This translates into CASSLAVSSYEQYF.

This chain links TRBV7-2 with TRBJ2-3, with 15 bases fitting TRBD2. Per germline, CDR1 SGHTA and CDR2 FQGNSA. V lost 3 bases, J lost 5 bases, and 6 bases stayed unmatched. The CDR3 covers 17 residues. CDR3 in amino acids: CASSFVSGLAGGDTQYF. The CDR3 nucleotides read TGTGCCAGCAGCTTTGTCTCGGGACTAGCGGGAGGAGATACGCAGTATTTT.

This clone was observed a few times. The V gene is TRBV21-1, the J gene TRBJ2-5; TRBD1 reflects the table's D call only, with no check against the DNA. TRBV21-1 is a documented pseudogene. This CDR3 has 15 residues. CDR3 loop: CASTKTGQTQETQYF. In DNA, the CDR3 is TGTGCCAGCACCAAGACGGGACAGACTCAAGAGACCCAGTACTTC.

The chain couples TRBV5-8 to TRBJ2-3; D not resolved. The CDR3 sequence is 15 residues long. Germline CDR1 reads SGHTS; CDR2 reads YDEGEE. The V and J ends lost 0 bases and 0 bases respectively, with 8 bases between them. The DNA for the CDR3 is TGTGCCAGCAGCTTGGCCGTGACTAGCACAGATACGCAGTATTTT. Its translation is CASSLAVTSTDTQYF.

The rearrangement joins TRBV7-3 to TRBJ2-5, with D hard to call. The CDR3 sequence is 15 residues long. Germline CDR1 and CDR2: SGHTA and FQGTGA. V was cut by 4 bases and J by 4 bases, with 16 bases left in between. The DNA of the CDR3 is TGTGCCAGCAGCTCAAAGCTCTCTTTGGTAGAGACCCAGTACTTC. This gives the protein CASSSKLSLVETQYF.

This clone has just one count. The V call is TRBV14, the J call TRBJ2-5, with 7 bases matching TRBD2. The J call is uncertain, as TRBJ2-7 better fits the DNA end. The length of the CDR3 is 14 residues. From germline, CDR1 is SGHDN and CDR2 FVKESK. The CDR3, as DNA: TGTGCCAGCAGCCACCCGACTAGCCGCTACGAGCAGTACTTC. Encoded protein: CASSHPTSRYEQYF.

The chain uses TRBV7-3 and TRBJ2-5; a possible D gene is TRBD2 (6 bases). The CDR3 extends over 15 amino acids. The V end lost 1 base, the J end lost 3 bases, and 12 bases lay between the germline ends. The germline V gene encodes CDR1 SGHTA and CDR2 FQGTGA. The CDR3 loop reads CASSLRPGEEETQYF. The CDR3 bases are TGTGCCAGCAGCTTAAGGCCGGGAGAAGAAGAGACCCAGTACTTC.

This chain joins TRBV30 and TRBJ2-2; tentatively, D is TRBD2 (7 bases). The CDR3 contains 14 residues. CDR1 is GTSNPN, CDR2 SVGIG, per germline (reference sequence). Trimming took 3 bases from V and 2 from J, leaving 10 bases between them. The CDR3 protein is CAWSGGRNTGELFF. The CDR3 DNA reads TGTGCCTGGAGCGGGGGGCGAAACACCGGGGAGCTGTTTTTT.

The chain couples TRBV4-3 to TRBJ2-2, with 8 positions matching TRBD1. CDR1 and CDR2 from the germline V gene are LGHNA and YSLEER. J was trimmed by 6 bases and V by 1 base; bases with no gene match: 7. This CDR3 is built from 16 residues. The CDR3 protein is CASSQARTGLSGELFF. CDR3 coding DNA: TGCGCCAGCAGCCAAGCTAGGACAGGGCTGTCCGGGGAGCTGTTTTTT.

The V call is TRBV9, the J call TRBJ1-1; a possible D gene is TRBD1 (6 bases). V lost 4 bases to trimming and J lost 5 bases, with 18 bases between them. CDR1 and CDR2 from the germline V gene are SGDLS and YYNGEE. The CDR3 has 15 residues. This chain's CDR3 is CASSPIGGSDTEAFF. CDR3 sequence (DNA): TGTGCCAGCAGCCCCATAGGGGGTTCGGATACTGAAGCTTTCTTT.